One and the same sample provided the 20 T cell receptor beta chains below, sequenced in a study of PD-1 blockade in classical Hodgkin lymphoma. In every patient, relapse followed autologous stem cell transplantation, while exposure to brentuximab vedotin differed. The protocol was immunoSEQ multiplex PCR, while the TCRdb copy is restricted to in-frame clones and leaves out a portion. The sample shows about 29,000 clones, just under 80% of them seen only once. The specimen was peripheral blood mononuclear cells (PBMCs), collected before the second cycle of nivolumab. All receptors derive from a human donor with classical Hodgkin lymphoma.

The J gene is TRBJ2-5, the V gene TRBV11-2, with a possible D match to TRBD1 (5 bases). This CDR3 contains 15 residues. Germline CDR1 and CDR2: SGHAT and FQNNGV. Trimming took off 0 bases at V and 4 bases at J, with 12 bases between the two ends. The CDR3 region has the DNA TGTGCCAGCAGCTTAGACTCACAGGTTAGAGAGACCCAGTACTTC. Its protein is CASSLDSQVRETQYF. Combining the CDR3 with reference TRBV11-2 and TRBJ2-5 gives the whole variable domain EAGVAQSPRYKIIEKRQSVAFWCNPISGHATLYWYQQILGQGPKLLIQFQNNGVVDDSQLPKDRFSAERLKGVDSTLKIQPAKLEDSAVYLCASSLDSQVRETQYFGPGTRLLVL.

This clone is judged medium-sized. This rearrangement joins TRBV7-3 to TRBJ2-1; 9 bases map to TRBD1. CDR1 is SGHTA, CDR2 FQGTGA, per germline. V lost 8 bases to trimming and J lost 6 bases; unmatched junction nucleotides: 5. The CDR3 loop spans 13 amino acids. This CDR3 is CASGRQGGNEQFF. The CDR3 nucleotides are TGTGCCAGCGGTCGACAGGGGGGCAATGAGCAGTTCTTC.

The sample holds one count of this clone. The genes are TRBV5-1 and TRBJ1-2; the D gene is possibly TRBD1 (5 bases). Deletions cut 1 base from V and 4 bases from J, with 17 bases between. The germline CDR1 and CDR2 sequences are SGHRS and YFSETQ. The CDR3 covers 16 residues. CDR3 residues: CASSLNSDGGSYGYTF. The CDR3 DNA is TGCGCCAGCAGCTTGAATTCGGACGGGGGGTCCTATGGCTACACCTTC.

The chain is built from TRBV11-3 and TRBJ2-7; perhaps TRBD2 as D (6 bases). The V gene lost 1 base and the J gene lost 7 bases, with 11 bases spanning the gap. The CDR3 is 13 amino acids. Germline V CDR1 and CDR2: SGHNT, YENEEA. Written as DNA, the CDR3 is TGTGCCAGCAGCTTAGGGGCGGGACGGGAGCAGTACTTC. It encodes CASSLGAGREQYF.

CDR3 sequence: CASSMRGKVTGELFF. The CDR3 region has the DNA TGTGCCAGCAGCATGCGGGGGAAGGTCACCGGGGAGCTGTTTTTT. The chain couples TRBV7-6 to TRBJ2-2; 7 bases fit TRBD2. The CDR3 is 15 amino acids. CDR1 and CDR2 from the germline V gene are SGHVS and FNYEAQ. Losses at the gene ends were 5 bases for V and 4 bases for J; bases not matched to a gene: 7.

In DNA, the CDR3 is TGTGCCAGCAGCCTCCTAGCGGGGGGGCGGGAGACCCAGTACTTC. It codes for CASSLLAGGRETQYF. The chain employs TRBV11-2 and TRBJ2-5; 12 bases are shared with TRBD2. The V segment lost 5 bases and the J segment 5 bases; nucleotides outside the gene matches: 6. The CDR3 length is 15 residues. In germline, CDR1 is SGHAT, CDR2 FQNNGV.

CDR3 sequence reads: CSVADLTNYGYTF. Written as DNA, the CDR3 is TGCAGCGTTGCGGACCTTACTAACTATGGCTACACCTTC. The J gene is TRBJ1-2, the V gene TRBV29-1; D uncertain. Per germline, CDR1 SQVTM and CDR2 ANQGSEA. V was trimmed by 4 bases and J by 0 bases, leaving 9 bases between them. The CDR3 extends over 13 amino acids.

This chain joins TRBV5-4 and TRBJ2-4, with 8 bases that match TRBD2. The CDR3 contains 13 residues. The V gene end was trimmed by 3 bases and the J gene end by 8 bases; junction bases not matched to a gene: 4. Germline-derived CDR1 and CDR2 are SGHNT and YYREEE (reference sequence). The CDR3 sequence: CASSSGGRDIQYF. CDR3 DNA sequence: TGTGCCAGCAGCTCGGGAGGGAGGGACATTCAGTACTTC.

The V and J genes are TRBV19 and TRBJ2-5; 11 nucleotides line up with TRBD2. V gave up 4 bases and J gave up 5 bases; unmatched junction bases: 12. Germline lookup yields CDR1 LNHDA and CDR2 SQIVND (reference sequence). The CDR3 runs to 17 residues. The CDR3 is CASSTGLLAGGGETQYF. The CDR3 nucleotides read TGTGCCAGTAGTACCGGCCTTCTAGCGGGGGGCGGGGAGACCCAGTACTTC.

Only one count was recorded for this clone. Germline and junction disagree at one end, which may indicate a read error. The chain is built from TRBV10-3 and TRBJ1-1, with 8 bases fitting TRBD1. The CDR3 consists of 15 residues. Per the germline V gene, CDR1 is ENHRY and CDR2 is SYGVKD. The CDR3 loop reads CASSLQGAVGTEAFF. In DNA form, the CDR3 reads TGTGCCAGCAGTCTCCAGGGGGCTGTCGGCACTGAAGCTTTCTTT.

This sequence joins TRBV7-2 and TRBJ2-5, with 11 positions matching TRBD2. Looked up from germline, CDR1 is SGHTA and CDR2 is FQGNSA. With 5 bases clipped from V and 5 bases from J, the junction kept 7 bases outside the gene matches. The CDR3 loop spans 15 amino acids. CDR3 DNA sequence: TGTGCCAGCAGCCAACAGGGACTAGCGGAGGAGACCCAGTACTTC. Amino acids: CASSQQGLAEETQYF.

The chain links TRBV6-5 to TRBJ2-7; 9 bases agree with TRBD1. The V gene's germline CDR1 is MNHEY and CDR2 SVGAGI. The CDR3 loop spans 15 amino acids. The ends lost 3 bases at V and 2 bases at J; junction bases unmatched: 5. The CDR3: CASSYGRDRAYEQYF. The CDR3 DNA follows: TGTGCCAGCAGTTATGGCCGGGACAGGGCCTACGAGCAGTACTTC.

V usage is TRBV4-1 and J usage is TRBJ1-4; D is possibly TRBD1 (5 bases). Germline assignment: CDR1 MGHRA and CDR2 YSYEKL. The CDR3 spans 17 residues. V lost 0 bases to trimming and J lost 4 bases, with 15 bases between them. As DNA, the CDR3 is TGCGCCAGCAGCCAAGATCTCCGGGGACCGGGTAATGAAAAACTGTTTTTT. Translating gives CASSQDLRGPGNEKLFF.

This rearrangement joins TRBV19 to TRBJ1-2; 7 bases match TRBD1. CDR1 and CDR2 (germline): LNHDA, SQIVND (reference sequence). There are 14 residues in the CDR3. J lost 4 bases, V lost 6 bases, and 8 bases had no gene match. The DNA of the CDR3 is TGTGCCAGTAGGCCGGACAGGACCGGCTATGGCTACACCTTC. Translation: CASRPDRTGYGYTF.

The rearrangement uses TRBV4-3 and TRBJ2-7; D remains unclear. The CDR3 is made up of 16 amino acids. The germline CDR1 and CDR2 sequences are LGHNA and YSLEER. The V and J ends lost 0 bases and 3 bases respectively, with 15 bases between them. For the CDR3, the DNA is TGCGCCAGCAGCCAAGACCGGCGAGGTGGGGTCTACGAGCAGTACTTC. This gives the protein CASSQDRRGGVYEQYF.

The genes are TRBV2 and TRBJ2-2; TRBD2 matches at 7 bases. There are 16 residues in the CDR3. V trimming: 6 bases; J trimming: 0 bases; junction bases outside the gene matches: 7. The germline V gene has CDR1 SNHLY and CDR2 FYNNEI. In nucleotides, the CDR3 is TGTGCCAGCAGCGCGAGCGGGGTCCCGAACACCGGGGAGCTGTTTTTT. As protein: CASSASGVPNTGELFF.

V and J are TRBV30 and TRBJ1-2, with TRBD1 matching over 9 bases. This CDR3 spans 13 amino acids. Germline V gene lookup returns CDR1 GTSNPN and CDR2 SVGIG (reference sequence). V gave up 3 bases and J gave up 8 bases; unmatched junction bases: 7. CDR3 in DNA: TGTGCCTGGAGCAATACAGGGGGCAGGGGCTACACCTTC. It codes for CAWSNTGGRGYTF.

The table lists this clone with a few counts. The V and J genes are TRBV11-3 and TRBJ1-6; TRBD1 matches 7 bases. CDR1 and CDR2 from the germline V gene are SGHNT and YENEEA. V gave up 2 bases and J gave up 10 bases; unmatched junction bases: 14. The CDR3 is 17 residues long. The chain's CDR3 is CASSLQDLTGVRSPLHF. As DNA, the CDR3 is TGTGCCAGCAGCTTACAAGACCTTACAGGGGTTAGGTCACCCCTCCACTTT.

CDR3 coding DNA: TGTGCCAGCAGCTATTGGTCCCAGGGGTATGGCTACACCTTC. Translation: CASSYWSQGYGYTF. The rearrangement uses TRBV7-2 and TRBJ1-2; D might be TRBD1 (6 bases). V lost 4 bases and J lost 5, with 14 bases in between. This CDR3 is built from 14 residues. Looked up from germline, CDR1 is SGHTA and CDR2 is FQGNSA.

The chain employs TRBV7-9 and TRBJ2-5; D ambiguous. V was cut by 2 bases and J by 1 base, with 8 bases left in between. Germline CDR1 reads SEHNR; CDR2 reads FQNEAQ (reference sequence). The CDR3 runs 14 residues. The CDR3 reads CASSLMGTQETQYF. DNA for the CDR3: TGTGCCAGCAGCTTAATGGGAACCCAAGAGACCCAGTACTTC.